The 15 T cell receptor beta chains listed next were all sequenced from one sample in a study of T cells in Graves' hyperthyroidism and ophthalmopathy. Amplified regions were TCR beta CDR3 sequences from RNA transcripts. Primed by the HTBI set, a first-round RT-PCR was run on the TCR CDR3. TCRdb used MiXCR to reprocess the multiplex PCR reads, holding one entry per CDR3 protein. The sample yields around 540,000 distinct CDR3 sequences, around 15% seen once. Sample: blood. These receptors were taken from a woman younger than 45 with Graves' ophthalmopathy.

Ten or more counts support this clonotype. The chain has TRBV5-1 and TRBJ1-1; no clear D. V was shortened by 0 bases and J by 1 base, with 7 bases between the two germline ends. This CDR3 comprises 14 residues. The germline CDR1 and CDR2 sequences are SGHRS and YFSETQ. CDR3 bases: TGCGCCAGCAGCTTGGAACTTGGGAACACTGAAGCTTTCTTT. Its translation is CASSLELGNTEAFF.

The chain is built from TRBV2 and TRBJ1-6; D remains ambiguous. Germline V gives CDR1 SNHLY, CDR2 FYNNEI. V lost 2 bases to trimming and J lost 10 bases, with 18 bases between them. This CDR3 spans 16 amino acids. The CDR3: CASSEWVGKPISPLHF. The DNA of the CDR3 is TGTGCCAGCAGTGAATGGGTGGGGAAGCCAATCTCACCCCTCCACTTT.

This clonotype was recorded many times. The DNA for the CDR3 is TGTGCCAGCAGTTCGTCGGGGGGCGAAGAAAGGTCACCCCTCCACTTT. It specifies CASSSSGGEERSPLHF. V and J are TRBV28 and TRBJ1-6, with D possibly TRBD1 on 6 matching bases. Deletions cut 4 bases from V and 10 bases from J, with 20 bases between. The germline V gene has CDR1 MDHEN and CDR2 SYDVKM. CDR3 length: 16 amino acids.

The chain couples TRBV6-2 or TRBV6-3 to TRBJ2-3; 9 positions agree with TRBD1. V shed 5 bases and J 1 base; nucleotides not matched to a gene: 4. The CDR3 loop spans 15 amino acids. Germline V CDR1 and CDR2: MNHEY, SVGEGT. CDR3 region: CASSRRDRGTDTQYF. For the CDR3, the DNA is TGTGCCAGCAGTCGCCGGGACAGGGGCACAGATACGCAGTATTTT.

This clonotype was detected ten times or more. This chain uses TRBV20-1 with TRBJ2-7, with TRBD1 identical over 8 bases. The length of the CDR3 is 13 residues. From germline, CDR1 is DFQATT and CDR2 SNEGSKA (reference sequence). Unmatched junction bases numbered 10, after V lost 6 bases and J lost 6 bases. In nucleotides, the CDR3 is TGCAGTGCCCCCAGGGGGCGCCTTAGCGAGCAGTACTTC. It is translated as CSAPRGRLSEQYF.

This clonotype was seen only a few times. This chain uses TRBV7-9 with TRBJ2-2, with D perhaps being TRBD1 or TRBD2 (5 bases each). V gave up 5 bases and J gave up 4 bases, with 14 bases separating them. Germline CDR1 SEHNR, CDR2 FQNEAQ (reference sequence). This CDR3 is built from 15 residues. Here the CDR3 DNA reads TGTGCCAGCAGCCGCGGAACAGGAGGCACCGGGGAGCTGTTTTTT. Amino acid sequence: CASSRGTGGTGELFF.

The chain joins TRBV4-1 to TRBJ1-2; D ambiguous. From germline, CDR1 is MGHRA and CDR2 YSYEKL. V was pared by 3 bases and J by 4 bases, with 15 bases between. This CDR3 contains 15 residues. CDR3 protein: CASSHPGFPRYGYTF. The CDR3 DNA reads as TGCGCCAGCAGCCATCCGGGTTTCCCACGCTATGGCTACACCTTC.

This clonotype was recorded many times. This chain links TRBV5-5 with TRBJ1-6, with 11 bases lining up with TRBD1. CDR1 and CDR2 (germline): SGHKS, YYEKEE (reference sequence). The V and J ends lost 4 bases and 9 bases, in that order; junction bases with no gene match: 9. The CDR3 spans 16 residues. The CDR3 is CASSPRTGGGGSPLHF. CDR3 nucleotides: TGTGCCAGCAGCCCCCGGACAGGGGGCGGGGGTTCACCCCTCCACTTT. Together with reference TRBV5-5 and TRBJ1-6, the CDR3 gives the full variable domain: DAGVTQSPTHLIKTRGQQVTLRCSPISGHKSVSWYQQVLGQGPQFIFQYYEKEERGRGNFPDRFSARQFPNYSSELNVNALLLGDSALYLCASSPRTGGGGSPLHFGNGTRLTVT.

This clonotype has a single count. This chain uses TRBV18 with TRBJ1-4; D is undetermined. The V gene's germline CDR1 is KGHSH and CDR2 LQKENI. Trimming shortened V by 1 base and J by 0 bases, and 9 bases separated the two germline ends. The CDR3 runs to 16 residues. CDR3: CASSPQEGSTNEKLFF. CDR3 DNA: TGTGCCAGCTCACCACAAGAGGGCTCAACTAATGAAAAACTGTTTTTT.

This clonotype was detected many times. The V gene is TRBV20-1, the J gene TRBJ2-1; D gene unclear. Per germline, CDR1 DFQATT and CDR2 SNEGSKA (reference sequence). Trimming removed 6 bases from V and 0 bases from J, with 9 bases in between. This CDR3 has 13 amino acids. The CDR3 region is CSAHSPSYNEQFF. The DNA of the CDR3 is TGCAGTGCCCATTCGCCCTCCTACAATGAGCAGTTCTTC.

The chain has TRBV4-1 and TRBJ1-5, with TRBD1 matching 7 bases. Trimming removed 1 base from V and 5 bases from J; junction bases left unmatched: 5. In germline, CDR1 is MGHRA, CDR2 YSYEKL. The CDR3 runs to 15 residues. CDR3 coding DNA: TGCGCCAGCAGCCAAGTAATGGACAGGTATCAGCCCCAGCATTTT. Its protein is CASSQVMDRYQPQHF.

This clonotype was counted many times. This chain connects TRBV20-1 to TRBJ2-7, with D possibly TRBD1 on 6 matching bases. This CDR3 is built from 15 residues. V was cut by 3 bases and J by 2 bases, with 17 bases left in between. Germline lookup yields CDR1 DFQATT and CDR2 SNEGSKA (reference sequence). Here the CDR3 reads CSASVRTANTYEQYF. The CDR3 nucleotides are TGCAGTGCTAGTGTGCGGACAGCGAATACCTACGAGCAGTACTTC.

This clonotype was observed a handful of times. The chain links TRBV29-1 to TRBJ1-2, with D uncertain. The CDR3 has 11 amino acids. Per the germline V gene, CDR1 is SQVTM and CDR2 is ANQGSEA. V was shortened by 4 bases and J by 5 bases, with 8 bases between the two germline ends. The CDR3 spells CSVVERYGYTF. The DNA for the CDR3 is TGCAGCGTTGTAGAACGATATGGCTACACCTTC.

The chain couples TRBV5-1 to TRBJ2-6, with 7 bases fitting TRBD2. Germline-derived CDR1 and CDR2 are SGHRS and YFSETQ. The CDR3 is made up of 15 amino acids. J was trimmed by 0 bases and V by 4 bases; bases with no gene match: 1. CDR3: CASSLAASGANVLTF. Here the CDR3 DNA reads TGCGCCAGCAGCCTAGCGGCCTCTGGGGCCAACGTCCTGACTTTC.

This clonotype occurred a few times. Germline is not matched at one junction end, which may reflect a read error. The chain links TRBV3-1 to TRBJ2-5; D is uncertain. Germline V lookup: CDR1 LGHDT, CDR2 YNNKEL (reference sequence). The CDR3 contains 12 residues. The CDR3 here is CTSSLEEETQYF. The CDR3 bases are TGTACCAGCAGCCTGGAAGAAGAGACCCAGTACTTC.